These 15 T cell receptor beta chains were all obtained from the same sample, sequenced in a study of cytomegalovirus exposure and HLA in healthy donors. Primers: 60 Vbeta forward and 13 Jbeta reverse. Some clones are missing from TCRdb's copy, which holds only in-frame ones; the method was immunoSEQ multiplex PCR. Among some 130,000 clones listed, 77% were seen once. The sample was PBMCs. The receptors originated from a male donor in good health and CMV-seropositive.

This chain's CDR3 is CASRTSGGAGTQYF. The CDR3 nucleotides read TGCGCCAGCAGGACTAGCGGGGGGGCCGGTACGCAGTATTTT. The gene calls are TRBV5-1 and TRBJ2-3; 14 positions match TRBD2. The V and J ends lost 5 bases and 8 bases, in that order; junction bases with no gene match: 4. The CDR3 is 14 amino acids. Germline CDR1 and CDR2: SGHRS and YFSETQ.

Notes on this clone: Mismatch with germline at one junction end may stem from a read error. The gene calls are TRBV9 and TRBJ2-4; D might be TRBD1 (6 bases). The germline V gene has CDR1 SGDLS and CDR2 YYNGEE. This CDR3 has 16 residues. The CDR3, as DNA: TGTGCCAGCAGCGTAGATATTCCAGGGGAAAAAAACAGTCAGTACTTC. This codes for CASSVDIPGEKNSQYF.

V usage is TRBV10-1 and J usage is TRBJ1-1; D ambiguous. Germline V gives CDR1 WNHNN, CDR2 SYGVQD (reference sequence). Trimming removed 7 bases from V and 2 bases from J, with 14 bases in between. This CDR3 contains 14 residues. Written as DNA, the CDR3 is TGCGCCAGCATAATCGTTCTAGACAACACTGAAGCTTTCTTT. Translated, it gives CASIIVLDNTEAFF.

The genes are TRBV7-2 and TRBJ1-6; D might be TRBD1 (6 bases). This CDR3 comprises 15 residues. CDR1 is SGHTA, CDR2 FQGNSA, per germline. V lost 5 bases to trimming and J lost 7 bases, with 15 bases between them. CDR3 DNA sequence: TGTGCCAGCAGCCCCGCCACAGGGATGAATTCACCCCTCCACTTT. Translation: CASSPATGMNSPLHF.

The chain carries TRBV6-4 and TRBJ2-1; TRBD1 matches at 7 bases. The CDR3 is 15 amino acids. V gave up 6 bases and J gave up 2 bases; unmatched junction bases: 7. CDR1 is MRHNA and CDR2 is SNTAGT in the germline V gene. DNA for the CDR3: TGTGCCAGCAGCCGAGGGGGCCCAGCCTACAATGAGCAGTTCTTC. It is translated as CASSRGGPAYNEQFF.

The chain recombines TRBV5-1 with TRBJ2-1; tentative D call: TRBD1 (6 bases). Germline loops: CDR1 SGHRS, CDR2 YFSETQ. The CDR3 has 16 residues. Trimming took off 2 bases at V and 8 bases at J, with 20 bases between the two ends. DNA of the CDR3: TGCGCCAGCAGCTTACAGGGAGTCCACGAAAGCGATGAGCAGTTCTTC. Translation: CASSLQGVHESDEQFF.

The J gene is TRBJ1-2, the V gene TRBV19, with TRBD1 identical over 10 bases. CDR1 is LNHDA, CDR2 SQIVND, per germline (reference sequence). With 4 bases clipped from V and 2 bases from J, the junction kept 10 bases outside the gene matches. CDR3 length: 17 amino acids. In DNA form, the CDR3 reads TGTGCCAGTAGTAAGAGGGGACCGGGACAGGGGAACTATGGCTACACCTTC. As protein: CASSKRGPGQGNYGYTF.

This chain uses TRBV27 with TRBJ2-2, with TRBD1 as a possible D gene (5 bases). Germline V gene data show CDR1 as MNHEY and CDR2 as SMNVEV (reference sequence). Trimming shortened V by 3 bases and J by 0 bases, and 20 bases separated the two germline ends. CDR3 size: 19 residues. CDR3 residues: CASSFLVQGPVSNTGELFF. The CDR3 coding sequence is TGTGCCAGCAGTTTTTTAGTCCAGGGTCCCGTCTCGAACACCGGGGAGCTGTTTTTT.

This clone was recorded once. The chain employs TRBV25-1 and TRBJ2-1, with 7 positions matching TRBD1. This CDR3 is built from 15 residues. V lost 1 base and J lost 1; bases outside the gene matches: 1. Germline assignment: CDR1 MGHDK and CDR2 SYGVNS. In DNA form, the CDR3 reads TGTGCCAGCAGTGAATGGGACAGTTCCTACAATGAGCAGTTCTTC. Its protein product is CASSEWDSSYNEQFF.

CDR3 residues: CASYSPLENYEQFF. DNA of the CDR3: TGTGCCAGCTATTCGCCCCTAGAGAACTATGAGCAGTTCTTC. The rearrangement links TRBV27 to TRBJ2-1; no clear D. The CDR3 consists of 14 residues. The V gene's germline CDR1 is MNHEY and CDR2 SMNVEV (reference sequence). V dropped 8 bases and J dropped 8 bases, with 19 bases sitting between them.

This chain joins TRBV29-1 and TRBJ1-1; weak D call: TRBD1 (5 bases). Germline CDR1 reads SQVTM; CDR2 reads ANQGSEA. V lost 4 bases, J lost 1 base, and 10 bases lay in between. This CDR3 comprises 13 residues. The CDR3 nucleotides read TGCAGCGTTGGGAGACAGAGGAACACTGAAGCTTTCTTT. It specifies CSVGRQRNTEAFF.

This clone was recorded once. V gene TRBV6-5 combines with J gene TRBJ1-5; the D is unclear. The V end was cut by 4 bases, the J end by 0 bases, with 7 bases between. The CDR3 totals 14 residues. Germline-derived CDR1 and CDR2 are MNHEY and SVGAGI. This chain's CDR3 is CASSSQYSNQPQHF. In DNA, the CDR3 is TGTGCCAGCAGTTCCCAGTATAGCAATCAGCCCCAGCATTTT.

The J gene is TRBJ2-7, the V gene TRBV6-6; D not resolved. The CDR3 is 14 amino acids. V was trimmed by 0 bases and J by 2 bases, leaving 8 bases between them. Germline V gene lookup returns CDR1 MNHNY and CDR2 SVGAGI (reference sequence). DNA for the CDR3: TGTGCCAGCAGTTACTCCACGGTGACCTACGAGCAGTACTTC. The encoded protein is CASSYSTVTYEQYF.

This clone showed up just a few times. The CDR3 region is CASSVWANQPQHF. The CDR3 DNA reads as TGTGCCAGCAGTGTGTGGGCAAATCAGCCCCAGCATTTT. The rearrangement joins TRBV2 to TRBJ1-5, with unresolved D. Germline values: CDR1 SNHLY, CDR2 FYNNEI. The CDR3 covers 13 residues. Trimming pared 4 bases from V and 4 bases from J, leaving 8 bases between.

This clone was observed a handful of times. The sample carries other DNA sequences with the same CDR3. This chain joins TRBV28 and TRBJ2-1; D is uncertain. This CDR3 region has 11 residues. From germline, CDR1 is MDHEN and CDR2 SYDVKM. V was trimmed by 4 bases and J by 4 bases, leaving 2 bases between them. The CDR3: CASSSYNEQFF. The CDR3, as DNA: TGTGCCAGCAGTTCATACAATGAGCAGTTCTTC.